This TCR beta chain was identified in a study of blood T cells in healthy people across ages. Study overall: About one barcoded beta molecule was captured per two T cells (by template switching).

This clonotype appeared a few times. The antigen is undetermined. Study-level findings and limits: Unsorted PBMC material precluded a definitive naive versus antigen-experienced comparison.

The V segment lost 6 bases and the J segment 5 bases; nucleotides outside the gene matches: 6. This CDR3 is 13 amino acids long. CDR1 and CDR2 (germline): MNHNY, SVGAGI (reference sequence). A second PCR of 7 to 11 cycles used a sample-barcoded 5' primer and a J-beta primer mix. TCRdb re-called the 5' RACE reads with MiXCR, one entry per CDR3 protein. The repertoire holds more than 1.4 million distinct CDR3 sequences, with 40% to 50% as singletons. Input material: blood. The rearrangement joins TRBV6-6 to TRBJ2-7; 8 nucleotides match TRBD2. The origin of this receptor is a woman aged 18-29 years in good health. CDR3 coding DNA: TGTGCCAGCAGATTCAACGGGGGGGACGAGCAGTACTTC. Translated: CASRFNGGDEQYF.